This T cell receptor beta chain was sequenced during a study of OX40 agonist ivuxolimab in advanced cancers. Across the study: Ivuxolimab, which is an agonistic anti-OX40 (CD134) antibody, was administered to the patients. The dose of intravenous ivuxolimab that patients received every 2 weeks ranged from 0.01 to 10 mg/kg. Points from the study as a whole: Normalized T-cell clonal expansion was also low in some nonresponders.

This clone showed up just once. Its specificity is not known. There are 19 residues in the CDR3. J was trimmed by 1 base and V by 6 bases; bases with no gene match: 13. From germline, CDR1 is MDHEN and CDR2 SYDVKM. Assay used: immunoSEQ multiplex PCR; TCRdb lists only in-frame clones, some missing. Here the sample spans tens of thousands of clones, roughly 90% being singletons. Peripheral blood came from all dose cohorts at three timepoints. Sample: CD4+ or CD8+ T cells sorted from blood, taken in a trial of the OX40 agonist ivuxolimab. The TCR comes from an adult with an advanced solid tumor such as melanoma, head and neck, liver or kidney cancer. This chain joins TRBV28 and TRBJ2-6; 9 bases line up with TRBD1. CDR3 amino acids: CASSPTWGQGWSGANVLTF. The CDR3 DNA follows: TGTGCCAGCAGCCCTACCTGGGGACAGGGTTGGTCTGGGGCCAACGTCCTGACTTTC.